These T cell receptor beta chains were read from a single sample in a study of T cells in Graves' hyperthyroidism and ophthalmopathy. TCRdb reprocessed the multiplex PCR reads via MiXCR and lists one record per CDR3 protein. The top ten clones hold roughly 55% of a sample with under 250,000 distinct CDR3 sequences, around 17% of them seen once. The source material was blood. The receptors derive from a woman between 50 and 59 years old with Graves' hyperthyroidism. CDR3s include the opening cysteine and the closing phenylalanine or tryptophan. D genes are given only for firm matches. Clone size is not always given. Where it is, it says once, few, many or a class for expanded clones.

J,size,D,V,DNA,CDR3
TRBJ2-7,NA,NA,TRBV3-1,TGTGCCAGCAGCCAAGGCACGGACTTGACCTACGAGCAGTACTTC,CASSQGTDLTYEQYF
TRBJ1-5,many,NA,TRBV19,TGTGCCAGTAGTACAGGTTTTAAAGATCAGCCCCAGCATTTT,CASSTGFKDQPQHF
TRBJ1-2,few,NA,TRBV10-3,TGTGCCATCAGTCCCGGCGGGTATGGCTACACCTTC,CAISPGGYGYTF
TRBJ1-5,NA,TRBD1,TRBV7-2,TGTGCCAGCAGCCTAGGGACAGCTCGCAGCAATCAGCCCCAGCATTTT,CASSLGTARSNQPQHF
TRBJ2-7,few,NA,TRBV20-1,TGCAGGGCCGGACAGTCGGGCGAGCAGTACTTC,CRAGQSGEQYF
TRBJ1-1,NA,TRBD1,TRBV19,TGTGCCAGTAGTGCCACAGGGGCTCGAGACACTGAAGCTTTCTTT,CASSATGARDTEAFF
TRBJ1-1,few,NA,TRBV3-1,TGTGCCAGCAGCCCCGTCGGTAAAAACACTGAAGCTTTCTTT,CASSPVGKNTEAFF
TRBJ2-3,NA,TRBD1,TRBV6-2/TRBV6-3,TGTGCCAGCAGTACAGGGGGCACCCTTGGGGGGAGCACAGATACGCAGTATTTT,CASSTGGTLGGSTDTQYF
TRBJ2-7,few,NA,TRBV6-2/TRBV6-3,TGTGCCAGCAGTTCCCCTCGGGACATGTCCTACGAGCAGTACTTC,CASSSPRDMSYEQYF
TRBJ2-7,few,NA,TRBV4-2,TGTGCCAGCAGTCACGGGTACGAGCAGTACTTC,CASSHGYEQYF
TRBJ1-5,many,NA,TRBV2,TGTGCCAGCAGTGAAGTCTTACCCAGGGGAGGACAGCCCCAGCATTTT,CASSEVLPRGGQPQHF
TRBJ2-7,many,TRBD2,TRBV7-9,TGTGCCAGCAGCTTAGCTAAACGCCTGAGCGGGAGACCCTACGAGCAGTACTTC,CASSLAKRLSGRPYEQYF
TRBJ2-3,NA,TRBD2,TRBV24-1,TGTGCCACCAGTGAGCGGACTAGCGGGCGCGGGCGTACGCAGTATTTT,CATSERTSGRGRTQYF
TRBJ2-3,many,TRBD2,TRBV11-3,TGTGCCAGCAGCACCACTAGCGGAAAGGCAGATACGCAGTATTTT,CASSTTSGKADTQYF
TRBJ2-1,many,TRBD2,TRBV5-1,TGCGCCAGCAGCTTGGGCGGGAGGCTGAATGAGCAGTTCTTC,CASSLGGRLNEQFF
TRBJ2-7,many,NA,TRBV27,TGTGCCAGCAGCTTGTCTGCCCTGGTCTACGAGCAGTACTTC,CASSLSALVYEQYF
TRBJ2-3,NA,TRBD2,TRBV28,TGTGCCAGCAGTTTAGACCCGGGAGGCCCTACGCAGTATTTT,CASSLDPGGPTQYF
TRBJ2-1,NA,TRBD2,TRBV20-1,TGCAGTGCTAGAGGGGGTAGCGGGCTCCAAGAGCAGTTCTTC,CSARGGSGLQEQFF
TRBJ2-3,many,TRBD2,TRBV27,TGTGCCAGCAGTTCGGGACTACTCACAGATACGCAGTATTTT,CASSSGLLTDTQYF
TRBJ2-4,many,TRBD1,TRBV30,TGTGCCTGGAGTAAGGGGGCCTTAGCCAAAAACATTCAGTACTTC,CAWSKGALAKNIQYF
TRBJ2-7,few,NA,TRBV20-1,TGCAGTGCTAGAGACCTGAGCAGGTCCTACGAGCAGTACTTC,CSARDLSRSYEQYF
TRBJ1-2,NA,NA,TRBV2,TGTGCCAGCAGTGACGCGGCAGCCTATGGCTACACCTTC,CASSDAAAYGYTF
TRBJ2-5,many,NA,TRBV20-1,TGCAGTGCTCCTGTCCTAGGACAAGAGACCCAGTACTTC,CSAPVLGQETQYF
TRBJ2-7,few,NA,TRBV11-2,TGTGCCAGCAGCTCGTTACCCGTGGGATCCTCCTACGAGCAGTACTTC,CASSSLPVGSSYEQYF
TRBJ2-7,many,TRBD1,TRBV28,TGTGCCAGCAGCGACCGACAGGGGGCTGTCGAGCAGTACTTC,CASSDRQGAVEQYF
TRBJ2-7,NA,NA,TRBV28,TGTGCCAGCAGCAACCGGGACAACACGTACGAGCAGTACTTC,CASSNRDNTYEQYF
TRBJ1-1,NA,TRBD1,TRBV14,TGTGCCAGCAGCCAGAAGACAGGGAGAGCTTTCTTT,CASSQKTGRAFF
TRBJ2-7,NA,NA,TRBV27,TGTGCCAGCAGCACTGGGTTCTCCTACGAGCAGTACTTC,CASSTGFSYEQYF